This is a list of T cell receptor beta chains from one sample in a study of tumor and adjacent non-tumor tissue in lung cancer. TCRdb used MiXCR to reprocess the multiplex PCR reads, holding one entry per CDR3 protein. The data hold more than 45,000 distinct CDR3 sequences, with 64% observed a single time. Sequencing input: distant non-tumor lung tissue. The origin of the receptors is a woman in her 70s with non-small cell lung cancer. Both conserved end residues are part of each CDR3. D genes are given only for firm matches. Rows may omit the clone size; those that give it use once, few, many or a size class.

CDR3 length,D gene,V gene,clone size,J gene,CDR3 protein,CDR3 DNA
14,.,TRBV28,.,TRBJ2-7,CDSSLRERRYEQYF,TGTGACAGCAGTCTGCGCGAGCGGAGATACGAGCAGTACTTC
13,.,TRBV29-1,.,TRBJ1-1,CSSARTPSTEAFF,TGCAGCTCCGCCAGGACACCGAGCACTGAAGCTTTCTTT
15,.,TRBV28,once,TRBJ2-6,CACRPGCLGANVLTF,TGTGCCTGCAGGCCCGGGTGCCTTGGGGCCAACGTCCTGACTTTC
14,.,TRBV12-3/TRBV12-4,many,TRBJ2-2,CASSFGVNTGELFF,TGTGCCAGCAGTTTCGGGGTGAACACCGGGGAGCTGTTTTTT
16,TRBD2,TRBV4-1,many,TRBJ2-7,CASSQEMGRGSYEQYF,TGCGCCAGCAGCCAAGAAATGGGGAGGGGCTCCTACGAGCAGTACTTC
15,.,TRBV10-3,many,TRBJ1-1,CAISERQGLGTEAFF,TGTGCCATCAGTGAGCGCCAGGGGCTCGGCACTGAAGCTTTCTTT
12,.,TRBV20-1,many,TRBJ2-1,CSASKGVNEQFF,TGCAGTGCTAGTAAAGGGGTCAATGAGCAGTTCTTC
15,.,TRBV13,.,TRBJ1-5,CASSFHREMGQLQHF,TGTGCCAGCAGCTTTCACCGGGAGATGGGTCAGCTCCAGCATTTT
17,TRBD2,TRBV4-1,.,TRBJ2-1,CASSQKRGTSLLGEQLF,TGTGCCAGCAGCCAAAAGAGGGGGACTAGCCTCCTTGGTGAGCAGTTATTC
14,TRBD1,TRBV4-2,.,TRBJ1-1,CASSPDRVNIEAFF,TGTGCCAGCAGCCCGGACAGGGTGAACATTGAAGCTTTCTTT
13,.,TRBV29-1,large,TRBJ2-1,CSVKIEGLNEQFF,TGCAGCGTTAAGATAGAGGGTTTGAATGAGCAGTTCTTC
14,.,TRBV11-1,medium-sized,TRBJ1-1,CASSLQGQNTEAFF,TGTGCCAGCAGCTTACAAGGACAGAACACTGAAGCTTTCTTT
14,.,TRBV5-1,.,TRBJ2-1,CTSSLGAGNNEQFF,TGCACCAGCAGCTTGGGTGCGGGGAACAATGAGCAGTTCTTC
14,.,TRBV28,.,TRBJ1-3,CVSSSDSSGNTIYF,TGTGTCAGCAGTTCCGACAGCTCTGGAAACACCATATATTTT
14,.,TRBV28,.,TRBJ2-2,CASIGGQNTGELFF,TGTGCCAGCATTGGAGGACAGAACACCGGGGAGCTGTTTTTT
16,.,TRBV6-5,.,TRBJ1-2,CASSPQAGAGVYGYTF,TGTGCCAGCAGTCCACAGGCAGGTGCGGGTGTCTATGGCTACACCTTC
15,TRBD2,TRBV5-1,.,TRBJ2-1,CASSPSGGMDNEQFF,TGCGCCAGCAGCCCTAGCGGGGGAATGGACAATGAGCAGTTCTTC
14,.,TRBV4-1,.,TRBJ1-1,CASIHRTKNTEAFF,TGCGCCAGCATCCACCGGACAAAGAACACTGAAGCCTTCTTT
12,.,TRBV29-1,few,TRBJ1-1,CSVVRTETEAFF,TGCAGCGTTGTCAGGACTGAGACTGAAGCTTTCTTT
14,.,TRBV28,.,TRBJ1-1,CDSSLRGPNTEAFF,TGTGACAGCAGTTTAAGAGGTCCGAACACTGAAGCTTTCTTT
16,TRBD1,TRBV12-3/TRBV12-4,.,TRBJ1-3,CASNARQGAGGNTIYF,TGTGCCAGTAATGCTAGACAGGGGGCTGGAGGAAACACCATATATTTT
12,.,TRBV29-1,.,TRBJ2-7,CSVTLLGNEQYF,TGCAGCGTCACGTTGCTGGGGAACGAGCAATACTTC